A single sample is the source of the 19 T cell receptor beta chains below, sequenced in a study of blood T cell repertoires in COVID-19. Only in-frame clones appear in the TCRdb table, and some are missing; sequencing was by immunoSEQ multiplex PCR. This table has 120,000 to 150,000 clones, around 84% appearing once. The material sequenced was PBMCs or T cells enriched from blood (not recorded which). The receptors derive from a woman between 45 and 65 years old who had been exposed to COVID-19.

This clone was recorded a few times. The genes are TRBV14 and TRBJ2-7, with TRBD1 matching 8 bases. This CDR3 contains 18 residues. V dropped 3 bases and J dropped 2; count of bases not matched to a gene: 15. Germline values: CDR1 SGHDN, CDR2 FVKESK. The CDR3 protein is CASSHRAVYGTGAYEQYF. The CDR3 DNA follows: TGTGCCAGCAGCCACCGGGCTGTGTACGGGACAGGAGCCTACGAGCAGTACTTC.

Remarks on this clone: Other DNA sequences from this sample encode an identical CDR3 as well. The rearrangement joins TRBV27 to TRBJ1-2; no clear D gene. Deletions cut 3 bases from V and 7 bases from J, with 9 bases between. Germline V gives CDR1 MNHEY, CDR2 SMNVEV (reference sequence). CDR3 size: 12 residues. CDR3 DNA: TGTGCCAGCAGTTTGACGGGAGGTGGCTACACCTTC. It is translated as CASSLTGGGYTF.

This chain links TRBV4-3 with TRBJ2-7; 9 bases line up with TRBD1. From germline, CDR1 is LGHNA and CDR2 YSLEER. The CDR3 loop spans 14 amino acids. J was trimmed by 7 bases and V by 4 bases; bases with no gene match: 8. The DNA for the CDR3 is TGCGCCAGCAGCCCGGACAGGGGAAGGATGGAGCAGTACTTC. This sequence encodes CASSPDRGRMEQYF.

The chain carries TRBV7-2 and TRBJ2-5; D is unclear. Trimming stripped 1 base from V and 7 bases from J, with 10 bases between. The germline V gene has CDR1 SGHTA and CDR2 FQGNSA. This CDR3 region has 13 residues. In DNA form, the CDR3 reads TGTGCCAGCAGCTTAGAGCCCCCAGGGACCCAGTACTTC. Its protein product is CASSLEPPGTQYF.

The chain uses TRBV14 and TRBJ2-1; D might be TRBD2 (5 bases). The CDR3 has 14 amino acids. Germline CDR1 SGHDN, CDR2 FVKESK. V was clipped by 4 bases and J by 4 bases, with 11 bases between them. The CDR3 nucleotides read TGTGCCAGCAGCCGAATTAGCGCGTACAATGAGCAGTTCTTC. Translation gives CASSRISAYNEQFF.

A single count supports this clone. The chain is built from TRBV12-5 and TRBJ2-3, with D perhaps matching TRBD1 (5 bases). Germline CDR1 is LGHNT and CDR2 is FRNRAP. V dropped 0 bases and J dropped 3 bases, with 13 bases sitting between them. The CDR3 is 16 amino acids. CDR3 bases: TGTGCTAGTGGTTTGGTACTTGGGGCTCGGACAGATACGCAGTATTTT. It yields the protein CASGLVLGARTDTQYF.

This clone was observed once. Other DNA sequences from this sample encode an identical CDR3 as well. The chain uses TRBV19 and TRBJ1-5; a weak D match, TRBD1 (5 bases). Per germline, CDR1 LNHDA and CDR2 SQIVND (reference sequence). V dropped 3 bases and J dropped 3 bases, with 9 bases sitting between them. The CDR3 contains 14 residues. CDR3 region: CASSMQGSNQPQHF. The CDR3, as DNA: TGTGCCAGTAGTATGCAGGGTTCCAATCAGCCCCAGCATTTT.

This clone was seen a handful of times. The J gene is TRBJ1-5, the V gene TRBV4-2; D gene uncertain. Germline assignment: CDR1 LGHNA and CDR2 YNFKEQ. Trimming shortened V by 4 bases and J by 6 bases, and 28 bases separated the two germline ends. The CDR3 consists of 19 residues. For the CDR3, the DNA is TGTGCCAGCAGCCCCGGACTTAGGACGGGTAGGGTATTGGGTCAGCCCCAGCATTTT. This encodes CASSPGLRTGRVLGQPQHF.

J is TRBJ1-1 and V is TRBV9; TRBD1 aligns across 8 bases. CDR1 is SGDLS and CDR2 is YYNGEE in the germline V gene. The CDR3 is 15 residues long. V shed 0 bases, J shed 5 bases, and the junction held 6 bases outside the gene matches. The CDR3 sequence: CASSVGQGPVTEAFF. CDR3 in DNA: TGTGCCAGCAGCGTAGGACAGGGGCCTGTTACTGAAGCTTTCTTT.

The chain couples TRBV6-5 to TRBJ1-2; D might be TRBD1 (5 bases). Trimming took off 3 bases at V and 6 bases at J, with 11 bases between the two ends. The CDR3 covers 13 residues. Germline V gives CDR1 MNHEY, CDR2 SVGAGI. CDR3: CASSYEGDDGYTF. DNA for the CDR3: TGTGCCAGCAGTTATGAAGGGGATGATGGCTACACCTTC.

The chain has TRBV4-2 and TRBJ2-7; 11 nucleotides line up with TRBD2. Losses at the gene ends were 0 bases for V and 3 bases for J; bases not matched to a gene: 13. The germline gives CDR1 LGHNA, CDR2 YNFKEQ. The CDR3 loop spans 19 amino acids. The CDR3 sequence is CASSQDLGIAGGLGYEQYF. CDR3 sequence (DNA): TGTGCCAGCAGCCAAGACTTGGGAATAGCGGGGGGGCTCGGCTACGAGCAGTACTTC.

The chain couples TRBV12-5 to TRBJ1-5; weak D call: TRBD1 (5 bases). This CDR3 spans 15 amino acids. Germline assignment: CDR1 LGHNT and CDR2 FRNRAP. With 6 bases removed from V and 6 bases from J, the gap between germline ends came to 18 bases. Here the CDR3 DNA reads TGTGCTAGTGGCGACGGGGGGGAAAGGAGTCAGCCCCAGCATTTT. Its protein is CASGDGGERSQPQHF.

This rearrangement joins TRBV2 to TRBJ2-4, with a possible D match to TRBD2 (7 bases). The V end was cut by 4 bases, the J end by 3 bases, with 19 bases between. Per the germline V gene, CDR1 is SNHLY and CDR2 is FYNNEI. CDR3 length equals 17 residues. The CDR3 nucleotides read TGTGCCAGCAGTGGGGGGGGCGTCGGTGTTGGCAAAAACATTCAGTACTTC. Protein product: CASSGGGVGVGKNIQYF.

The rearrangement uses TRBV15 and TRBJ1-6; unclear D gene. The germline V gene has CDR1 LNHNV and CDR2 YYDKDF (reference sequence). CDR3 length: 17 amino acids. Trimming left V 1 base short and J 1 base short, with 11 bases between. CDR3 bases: TGTGCCACCAGCAGAGTCTCGGGGTCGTCCTATAATTCACCCCTCCACTTT. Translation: CATSRVSGSSYNSPLHF.

Here the CDR3 DNA reads TGTGCCAGCAGCTTTCGGGACAGGAACATCTATGGCTACACCTTC. Translating gives CASSFRDRNIYGYTF. This chain uses TRBV5-6 with TRBJ1-2; 8 nucleotides agree with TRBD1. J lost 4 bases, V lost 2 bases, and 7 bases had no gene match. The length of the CDR3 is 15 residues. Germline V gene lookup returns CDR1 SGHDT and CDR2 YYEEEE. Supplemented by reference TRBV5-6 and TRBJ1-2, the full variable domain reads DAGVTQSPTHLIKTRGQQVTLRCSPKSGHDTVSWYQQALGQGPQFIFQYYEEEERQRGNFPDRFSGHQFPNYSSELNVNALLLGDSALYLCASSFRDRNIYGYTFGSGTRLTVV.

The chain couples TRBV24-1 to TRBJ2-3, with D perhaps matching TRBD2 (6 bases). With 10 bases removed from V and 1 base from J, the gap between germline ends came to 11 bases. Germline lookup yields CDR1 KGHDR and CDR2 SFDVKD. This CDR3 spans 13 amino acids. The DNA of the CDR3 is TGTGCCACGCGGGACGGACGCACAGATACGCAGTATTTT. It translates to CATRDGRTDTQYF.

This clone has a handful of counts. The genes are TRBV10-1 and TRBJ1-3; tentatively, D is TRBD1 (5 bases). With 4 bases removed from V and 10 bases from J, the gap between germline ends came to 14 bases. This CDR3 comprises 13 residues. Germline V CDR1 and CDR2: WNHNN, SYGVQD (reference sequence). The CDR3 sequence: CASSVKTDGTIYF. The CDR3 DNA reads TGCGCCAGCAGTGTCAAGACAGACGGAACCATATATTTT.

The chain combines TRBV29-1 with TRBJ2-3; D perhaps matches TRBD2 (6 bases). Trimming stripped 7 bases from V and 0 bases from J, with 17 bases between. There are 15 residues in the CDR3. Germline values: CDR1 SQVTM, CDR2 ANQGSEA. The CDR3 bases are TGCAGCGGCGCGAAGGCTAGCGAAAGCACAGATACGCAGTATTTT. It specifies CSGAKASESTDTQYF.

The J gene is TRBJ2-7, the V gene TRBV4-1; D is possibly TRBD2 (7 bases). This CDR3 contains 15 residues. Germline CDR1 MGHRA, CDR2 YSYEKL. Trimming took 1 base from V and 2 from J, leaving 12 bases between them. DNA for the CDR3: TGCGCCAGCAGCCAAGTACAGGGAGGGGCCTACGAGCAGTACTTC. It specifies CASSQVQGGAYEQYF.